This passage covers 21 T cell receptor beta chains from one sample sequenced in a study of T cells in Graves' hyperthyroidism and ophthalmopathy. RNA transcripts were the template for amplifying TCR beta CDR3 regions. The TCR CDR3 was amplified in a first-round RT-PCR using the HTBI primer set. A single record per CDR3 protein comes from TCRdb applying MiXCR to the multiplex PCR reads. The sample gives about 530,000 distinct CDR3 sequences, over 15% of which show up once; 17% is in the top ten. Sequenced material: blood. Receptors were obtained from a woman aged 18-35 years with Graves' ophthalmopathy.

This clonotype was seen many times. The chain employs TRBV3-1 and TRBJ1-6; weak D call: TRBD1 (5 bases). Germline loops: CDR1 LGHDT, CDR2 YNNKEL (reference sequence). V was clipped by 0 bases and J by 10 bases, with 13 bases between them. CDR3 size: 15 residues. CDR3 DNA: TGTGCCAGCAGCCAAGAGGCCGACCAGGGATCACCCCTCCACTTT. It yields the protein CASSQEADQGSPLHF.

This chain connects TRBV5-4 to TRBJ2-7; D may match TRBD1 or TRBD2 (5 bases each). This CDR3 is built from 15 residues. Trimming took 4 bases from V and 2 from J, leaving 16 bases between them. Germline CDR1 SGHNT, CDR2 YYREEE (reference sequence). The CDR3 sequence is CASSKPGTQTYEQYF. In nucleotides, the CDR3 is TGTGCCAGCAGCAAGCCCGGGACCCAGACCTACGAGCAGTACTTC. Full variable domain (remainder filled in from reference TRBV5-4 and TRBJ2-7): ETGVTQSPTHLIKTRGQQVTLRCSSQSGHNTVSWYQQALGQGPQFIFQYYREEENGRGNFPPRFSGLQFPNYSSELNVNALELDDSALYLCASSKPGTQTYEQYFGPGTRLTVT.

This clonotype occurred many times. This rearrangement joins TRBV7-2 to TRBJ2-3; D may be TRBD1 or TRBD2 (5 bases each). V was pared by 5 bases and J by 0 bases, with 12 bases between. The CDR3 contains 15 residues. The germline V gene has CDR1 SGHTA and CDR2 FQGNSA. The CDR3 DNA reads TGTGCCAGCAGCCCAGTTGGGGGAAGCACAGATACGCAGTATTTT. It encodes CASSPVGGSTDTQYF.

This clonotype occurred many times. The chain employs TRBV11-2 and TRBJ1-3; 7 nucleotides agree with TRBD1. The CDR3 has 16 residues. V was pared by 5 bases and J by 3 bases, with 10 bases of the junction left unmatched. Germline V CDR1 and CDR2: SGHAT, FQNNGV. The CDR3 region has the DNA TGTGCCAGCAGCCCCTGGGACAGCGCTCGTGGAAACACCATATATTTT. This codes for CASSPWDSARGNTIYF.

This clonotype has a count of ten or more. The V and J genes are TRBV28 and TRBJ2-7; 8 nucleotides match TRBD1. Per germline, CDR1 MDHEN and CDR2 SYDVKM. The CDR3 is 15 amino acids. The junction had 7 bases not matched to a gene; V was cut back by 6 bases and J by 0 bases. The CDR3 loop reads CASSLDRGSSYEQYF. CDR3 DNA: TGTGCCAGCAGCCTTGACAGGGGAAGCTCCTACGAGCAGTACTTC.

This clonotype showed up many times. The rearrangement links TRBV28 to TRBJ1-2, with TRBD1 matching over 8 bases. Germline V gene lookup returns CDR1 MDHEN and CDR2 SYDVKM. With 1 base clipped from V and 5 bases from J, the junction kept 15 bases outside the gene matches. The CDR3 contains 18 residues. As DNA, the CDR3 is TGTGCCAGCAGTTTATCCCCCCTGGATCGGGGACAGGTTTATGGCTACACCTTC. As protein: CASSLSPLDRGQVYGYTF.

This clonotype was detected ten times or more. The J gene is TRBJ1-6, the V gene TRBV6-1; maybe TRBD1 (5 bases). The germline V gene encodes CDR1 MNHNS and CDR2 SASEGT. The CDR3 runs to 14 residues. Trimming removed 7 bases at V and 2 bases at J, with 9 bases between. The CDR3 reads CASMGVTYNSPLHF. CDR3 sequence (DNA): TGTGCCAGCATGGGGGTTACCTATAATTCACCCCTCCACTTT.

The chain joins TRBV29-1 to TRBJ2-3; unclear D gene. The CDR3 runs 12 residues. Deletions cut 3 bases from V and 2 bases from J, with 6 bases between. Germline lookup yields CDR1 SQVTM and CDR2 ANQGSEA. CDR3: CSVEGNTDTQYF. For the CDR3, the DNA is TGCAGCGTTGAGGGGAACACAGATACGCAGTATTTT.

This clonotype was seen a handful of times. J is TRBJ2-1 and V is TRBV30, with a possible D match to TRBD1 (6 bases). This CDR3 is 14 amino acids long. CDR1 GTSNPN and CDR2 SVGIG come from the germline V gene (reference sequence). V shed 3 bases and J shed 4 bases, with 13 bases lying between them. The CDR3 is CAWSLPRGYNEQFF. The CDR3 nucleotides read TGTGCCTGGAGCCTCCCTAGGGGGTACAATGAGCAGTTCTTC.

Many counts were recorded for this clonotype. The chain employs TRBV28 and TRBJ2-1; D is perhaps TRBD1 (7 bases). Germline CDR1 and CDR2: MDHEN and SYDVKM. The CDR3 totals 18 residues. The V end was cut by 3 bases, the J end by 8 bases, with 26 bases between. The CDR3: CASSLGGPGDRDVDEQFF. CDR3 nucleotide sequence: TGTGCCAGCAGTTTGGGGGGTCCGGGCGACAGGGATGTGGATGAGCAGTTCTTC. Based on the CDR3 plus reference TRBV28 and TRBJ2-1, the full variable domain is DVKVTQSSRYLVKRTGEKVFLECVQDMDHENMFWYRQDPGLGLRLIYFSYDVKMKEKGDIPEGYSVSREKKERFSLILESASTNQTSMYLCASSLGGPGDRDVDEQFFGPGTRLTVL.

The gene calls are TRBV29-1 and TRBJ1-4; maybe TRBD1 (5 bases). Trimming pared 2 bases from V and 0 bases from J, leaving 13 bases between. Looked up from germline, CDR1 is SQVTM and CDR2 is ANQGSEA. The CDR3 is 16 amino acids. The CDR3 bases are TGCAGCGTTGAAATGGGGAGGGACGCAACTAATGAAAAACTGTTTTTT. It encodes CSVEMGRDATNEKLFF.

The J gene is TRBJ2-3, the V gene TRBV12-5; a weak D match, TRBD2 (5 bases). The CDR3 is 16 amino acids. The V gene's germline CDR1 is LGHNT and CDR2 FRNRAP. Trimming removed 0 bases at V and 1 base at J, with 11 bases between. CDR3 DNA: TGTGCTAGTGGTTTGGTACGAGCGGCAGGCACAGATACGCAGTATTTT. Encoded protein: CASGLVRAAGTDTQYF.

This clonotype was counted many times. This chain joins TRBV2 and TRBJ1-1; D perhaps matches TRBD1 (5 bases). From germline, CDR1 is SNHLY and CDR2 FYNNEI. V shed 6 bases and J shed 3 bases, with 14 bases lying between them. This CDR3 spans 14 amino acids. CDR3: CASSEDTEDTEAFF. CDR3 DNA sequence: TGTGCCAGCAGCGAGGACACGGAGGACACTGAAGCTTTCTTT. Complete variable domain (other parts from reference TRBV2 and TRBJ1-1): EPEVTQTPSHQVTQMGQEVILRCVPISNHLYFYWYRQILGQKVEFLVSFYNNEISEKSEIFDDQFSVERPDGSNFTLKIRSTKLEDSAMYFCASSEDTEDTEAFFGQGTRLTVV.

This clonotype was counted only a few times. This chain connects TRBV4-3 to TRBJ2-1, with TRBD2 matching 7 bases. CDR3 size: 12 residues. CDR1 is LGHNA and CDR2 is YSLEER in the germline V gene. V was clipped by 3 bases and J by 13 bases; unmatched bases: 6. The CDR3 spells CASSHDRDYQFF. The CDR3 DNA is TGCGCCAGCAGCCACGATCGGGACTATCAGTTCTTC.

This clonotype was detected ten times or more. V is TRBV6-1 and J is TRBJ2-7; 10 bases align to TRBD2. The CDR3 is 18 residues long. With 2 bases clipped from V and 0 bases from J, the junction kept 10 bases outside the gene matches. Per germline, CDR1 MNHNS and CDR2 SASEGT. CDR3 region: CASSESAGLAAHSYEQYF. In nucleotides, the CDR3 is TGTGCCAGCAGTGAATCCGCAGGACTAGCGGCACACTCCTACGAGCAGTACTTC.

This clonotype was recorded many times. The chain carries TRBV30 and TRBJ2-5, with 7 bases lining up with TRBD2. The CDR3 consists of 14 residues. CDR1 and CDR2 from the germline V gene are GTSNPN and SVGIG (reference sequence). V dropped 3 bases and J dropped 5; count of bases not matched to a gene: 9. In DNA form, the CDR3 reads TGTGCCTGGAGCCGGGGGGTAAATTTCGAGACCCAGTACTTC. It encodes CAWSRGVNFETQYF.

The table lists this clonotype with many counts. The chain carries TRBV7-9 and TRBJ2-7; perhaps D is TRBD1 or TRBD2 (5 bases each). V lost 3 bases to trimming and J lost 4 bases, with 19 bases between them. CDR1 is SEHNR and CDR2 is FQNEAQ in the germline V gene (reference sequence). CDR3 length equals 16 residues. For the CDR3, the DNA is TGTGCCAGCAGCTTCGGTGGGGGAGCAGAGCCTTACGAGCAGTACTTC. Translated, it gives CASSFGGGAEPYEQYF.

Worth noting for this clonotype: A much larger clone lies one base from this, so it may be a read error. The V call is TRBV13, the J call TRBJ2-1; 9 bases map to TRBD2. The end of the DNA aligns better with TRBJ2-7, so the J call may be wrong. Germline V gene sequence: CDR1 PRHDT, CDR2 FYEKMQ (reference sequence). The CDR3 runs to 17 residues. The CDR3 spells CASSLSAGGPTYNEQYF. CDR3 bases: TGTGCCAGCAGCTTAAGTGCGGGAGGGCCAACCTACAATGAGCAGTACTTC.

This clonotype was found a few times. The CDR3 DNA is TGTGCCAGCAGCTTGGACGCACGGACAGGGAAAGGCGGAATCACAGATACGCAGTATTTT. Amino acids: CASSLDARTGKGGITDTQYF. The rearrangement joins TRBV5-8 to TRBJ2-3; 8 nucleotides match TRBD1. From germline, CDR1 is SGHTS and CDR2 YDEGEE. The length of the CDR3 is 20 residues. With V trimmed by 0 bases and J by 2 bases, 17 bases remained unmatched.

In this sample, this clonotype turned up many times. V gene TRBV4-1 combines with J gene TRBJ2-5; D may match TRBD1 or TRBD2 (5 bases each). V lost 6 bases and J 4 bases, leaving 12 bases between the germline ends. The CDR3 is 13 residues long. Germline V gives CDR1 MGHRA, CDR2 YSYEKL. The CDR3 DNA reads as TGCGCCAGCAGTTTGGGGGATCCAGAGACCCAGTACTTC. This translates into CASSLGDPETQYF.

The rearrangement uses TRBV6-1 and TRBJ2-6; D unresolved. Germline V gene sequence: CDR1 MNHNS, CDR2 SASEGT. The CDR3 sequence is 17 residues long. V dropped 4 bases and J dropped 0 bases, with 13 bases sitting between them. The CDR3 reads CASSVRQQNSGANVLTF. CDR3 nucleotides: TGTGCCAGCAGTGTCCGCCAACAGAACTCTGGGGCCAACGTCCTGACTTTC.